The rows below give T cell receptor beta chains drawn from one sample of a study of blood T cell repertoires in COVID-19. Profiling relied on immunoSEQ multiplex PCR, and the TCRdb table lists in-frame clones only, not all of them. Among 150,000 to 200,000 clones listed, approximately 81% were seen once. The source material was PBMCs or T cells enriched from blood (not recorded which). These TCRs come from a woman between 40 and 55 years old with acute COVID-19. CDR3s include the opening cysteine and the closing phenylalanine or tryptophan. D genes are given only for firm matches. Expanded clones are given a class, and other clones once, few, many or no size at all.

d_gene	v_gene	abundance	j_gene	CDR3nt	CDR3aa
NA	TRBV21-1	NA	TRBJ2-7	TGTGCCAGCAGCCCCCGGGAGACCGAGGGCTACGAGCAGTACTTC	CASSPRETEGYEQYF
TRBD1	TRBV19	once	TRBJ2-2	TGTGCCAGCCGAGGGGGCAAGGGGCCGGGCGGGGAGCTGTTTTTT	CASRGGKGPGGELFF
TRBD1	TRBV18	NA	TRBJ2-7	TGTGCCAGCTCACCAAGACAGGGGACAGGGGGCCACTACAACGAGCAGTACTTC	CASSPRQGTGGHYNEQYF
NA	TRBV3-1/TRBV3-2	NA	TRBJ1-4	TGTGCCAGCAGCCAAAGAGGATCAACTAATGAAAAACTGTTTTTT	CASSQRGSTNEKLFF
NA	TRBV7-9	NA	TRBJ1-2	TGTGCCAGCAGCTTGTCAGGGGAGTGGGATGGCTACACCTTC	CASSLSGEWDGYTF
NA	TRBV7-9	NA	TRBJ2-5	TGTGCCAGCAGCCTCGTGCGTCAGACCCAGTACTTC	CASSLVRQTQYF
TRBD1	TRBV12-5	NA	TRBJ1-4	TGTGCTAGTGCAGGGACAGGGAGCGAAAAACTGTTTTTT	CASAGTGSEKLFF
TRBD1	TRBV6-5	NA	TRBJ2-7	TGTGCCAGCAGAAACGGACAGGTGGTCCACGAGCAGTACTTC	CASRNGQVVHEQYF
TRBD2	TRBV11-3	NA	TRBJ2-5	TGTGCCACGGCTAGCGGGAGCGGAGAGACCCAGTACTTC	CATASGSGETQYF
TRBD1	TRBV18	NA	TRBJ2-6	TGTGCCAGCTCACCTAGGGGGCCTGGGGCCAACGTCCTGACTTTC	CASSPRGPGANVLTF
NA	TRBV11-3	NA	TRBJ2-3	TGTGCCAGCAGCTTAGATACTACAGATACGCAGTATTTT	CASSLDTTDTQYF
TRBD2	TRBV5-4	NA	TRBJ2-1	TGTGCCAGCAGCTTGGAGTGGCTAGCGGACTACAATGAGCAGTTCTTC	CASSLEWLADYNEQFF
TRBD2	TRBV7-9	NA	TRBJ2-2	TGTGCCAGCAGCCCCGGGGGGACCACCGGGGAGCTGTTTTTT	CASSPGGTTGELFF
TRBD2	TRBV9	few	TRBJ2-2	TGTGCCAGCAGCGCCTTAGCGGGAGGGACGAACACCGGGGAGCTGTTTTTT	CASSALAGGTNTGELFF
NA	TRBV6-5	NA	TRBJ1-4	TGTGCCAGCAGCCGGACAGAGAATGAAAAACTGTTTTTT	CASSRTENEKLFF
TRBD2	TRBV4-1	NA	TRBJ2-3	TGCGCCAGCAGCCTCACGACCGGGTCGGCGGGAGTCTCAGATACGCAGTATTTT	CASSLTTGSAGVSDTQYF
NA	TRBV5-6	NA	TRBJ2-7	TGTGCCAGTGAACGTCCGGGGGTCTACGAGCAGTACTTC	CASERPGVYEQYF
NA	TRBV10-1	NA	TRBJ1-1	TGCGCCAGCAGTGAATATAGGGACAACCAATTGAACACTGAAGCTTTCTTT	CASSEYRDNQLNTEAFF
NA	TRBV7-3	NA	TRBJ2-1	TGTGCCAGCAGCCAGATACCTGGGCCTGAGCAGTTCTTC	CASSQIPGPEQFF
TRBD2	TRBV7-2	once	TRBJ2-7	TGTGCCAGCAGCTTAGGGTCCCTAGCGGGAGGATACGAGCAGTACTTC	CASSLGSLAGGYEQYF
NA	TRBV30	once	TRBJ1-2	TGTGCCTGGACCGGAGGACAGAACTATGGCTACACCTTC	CAWTGGQNYGYTF
NA	TRBV4-2	NA	TRBJ2-2	TGTGCCAGCAGCCAAGATGGGGGCTCCGGGGAGCTGTTTTTT	CASSQDGGSGELFF
TRBD1	TRBV30	once	TRBJ2-4	TGTGCCTGGGCCTTGACAGGGATTGTAGAGAACATTCAGTACTTC	CAWALTGIVENIQYF
NA	TRBV6-5	NA	TRBJ1-2	TGTGCCAGCAGTTACTCGACGGGGGACTATGGCTACACCTTC	CASSYSTGDYGYTF
NA	TRBV12-3/TRBV12-4	NA	TRBJ2-1	TGTGCCAGTACGCGAGGGGACTCCAAGCAGTTCTTC	CASTRGDSKQFF
TRBD1	TRBV5-1	few	TRBJ1-2	TGCGCCAGCAGCTTCGGACAGGGGAATGGCTACACCTTC	CASSFGQGNGYTF
NA	TRBV19	NA	TRBJ1-5	TGTGCCAGTAGTATTTTCCATAGCAATCAGCCCCAGCATTTT	CASSIFHSNQPQHF
NA	TRBV11-2	NA	TRBJ1-2	TGTGCCAGCAGCTTCGGACTCTTCTATGGCTACACCTTC	CASSFGLFYGYTF
NA	TRBV7-3	NA	TRBJ2-1	TGTGCCAGCAGCTTTTCCGGGAGAGCCTACAATGAGCAGTTCTTC	CASSFSGRAYNEQFF
NA	TRBV5-1	NA	TRBJ2-5	TGCGCCAGCAGCTTACAGGTCCAAGAGACCCAGTACTTC	CASSLQVQETQYF
TRBD1	TRBV27	NA	TRBJ2-7	TGTGCCAGCAGTTTATCCGGGACAGGAGCCTACGAGCAGTACTTC	CASSLSGTGAYEQYF
TRBD1	TRBV2	NA	TRBJ1-1	TGTGCCAGCAGGGTGGGACAGGGGCCAACTGAAGCTTTCTTT	CASRVGQGPTEAFF
NA	TRBV4-1	once	TRBJ1-1	TGCGCCAGCAGCCAAGGTCAGGCGAGCCCTGAAGCTTTCTTT	CASSQGQASPEAFF
NA	TRBV6-1	NA	TRBJ1-1	TGTGCCAGCAGTGAGAGGATGAACACTGAAGCTTTCTTT	CASSERMNTEAFF